This TCR beta chain was identified during a study of T cell responses to AZD1222 COVID-19 vaccine. Study-level results: Across the whole spike, CD4 TCRs peaked at regions 160-218 and 743-854. Baseline seropositivity occurred in only a handful of AZD1222 recipients.

This CDR3 spans 19 amino acids. The protocol was immunoSEQ multiplex PCR, while the TCRdb copy is restricted to in-frame clones and leaves out a portion. Here the sample spans some 150,000 clones, about 87% being singletons. Concerning this clone: Its antigen is unidentified.

This clonotype originated in an adult who received the AZD1222 COVID-19 vaccine. This sample comprised peripheral blood, obtained 28 days after the second AZD1222 dose. The chain uses TRBV21-1 and TRBJ2-2; the DNA was not used to check the table's D call, TRBD1. TRBV21-1 is flagged as a pseudogene. The CDR3 loop reads CASSKLTRQDRPNTGELFF. Here the CDR3 DNA reads TGTGCCAGCAGCAAATTAACAAGGCAGGACAGGCCGAACACCGGGGAGCTGTTTTTT.